Reported below is one T cell receptor beta chain. The sample belongs to a study of T cell repertoires in cytomegalovirus infection. The length of the CDR3 is 15 residues. CDR1 and CDR2 (germline): SGHNT, YYREEE (reference sequence). Losses at the gene ends were 4 bases for V and 0 bases for J; bases not matched to a gene: 6. TCRdb fed the reads into MiXCR, producing one record per CDR3 protein. The data contain 150,000 to 200,000 distinct CDR3 sequences, about 30% of them singletons. V and J are TRBV5-4 and TRBJ1-2; TRBD1 matches 7 bases. The source of this sequence is a human donor in good health (CMV status not recorded). Some clones in this sample may be carry-over from other donors' samples. Input material: PBMCs. The DNA for the CDR3 is TGTGCCAGCAGCCCTGGGACAGCTACTAACTATGGCTACACCTTC. Amino acid sequence: CASSPGTATNYGYTF. The complete variable domain, with remaining parts taken from reference TRBV5-4 and TRBJ1-2, reads ETGVTQSPTHLIKTRGQQVTLRCSSQSGHNTVSWYQQALGQGPQFIFQYYREEENGRGNFPPRFSGLQFPNYSSELNVNALELDDSALYLCASSPGTATNYGYTFGSGTRLTVV.